A selection of T cell receptor beta chains follows, all from one sample in a study of T cells after yellow fever vaccination. Each CDR3 protein gets one entry after TCRdb re-called the 5' RACE reads with MiXCR. In the table there are 450,000 to 650,000 distinct CDR3 sequences, 21% of which are singletons. The starting material was PBMCs, obtained about 21 days after the first yellow fever vaccination. The origin of the receptors is a man aged 18-30 years who received the YFV17D yellow fever vaccine. Both conserved end residues are part of each CDR3. The D gene is left open where the match is weak. A clone size is listed for some rows: how often the clone was seen (once, few, many), or a class if it is expanded.

d_gene,abundance,v_gene,j_gene,CDR3aa,CDR3nt
NA,NA,TRBV6-2/TRBV6-3,TRBJ1-2,CASSPSSGGDGYTF,TGTGCCAGCAGTCCATCCTCCGGGGGCGATGGCTACACCTTC
NA,few,TRBV3-1,TRBJ1-1,CASSQDRGRVNTEAFF,TGTGCCAGCAGCCAAGATCGTGGACGGGTGAACACTGAAGCTTTCTTT
TRBD1,NA,TRBV18,TRBJ1-2,CASSPQLGQGAGYTF,TGTGCCAGCTCACCACAGTTGGGACAGGGGGCCGGCTACACCTTC
NA,NA,TRBV3-1,TRBJ2-7,CASSQELGSEQYF,TGTGCCAGCAGCCAAGAGCTGGGAAGCGAGCAGTACTTC
TRBD1,few,TRBV10-3,TRBJ2-5,CAISQGAQETQYF,TGTGCCATCAGCCAGGGGGCCCAAGAGACCCAGTACTTC
TRBD2,NA,TRBV5-1,TRBJ2-1,CASSSTLAGADNEQFF,TGCGCCAGCAGCTCAACTCTAGCGGGGGCGGACAATGAGCAGTTCTTC
TRBD2,NA,TRBV20-1,TRBJ2-1,CSAIGLAGGVEQFF,TGCAGTGCTATCGGACTAGCGGGGGGGGTAGAGCAGTTCTTC
NA,few,TRBV18,TRBJ1-1,CASSPPQGMGTEAFF,TGTGCCAGCTCACCACCTCAGGGGATGGGCACTGAAGCTTTCTTT
NA,few,TRBV7-2,TRBJ2-5,CASSPAGAGTQYF,TGTGCCAGCAGCCCCGCGGGCGCCGGGACCCAGTACTTC
NA,NA,TRBV24-1,TRBJ1-2,CATSDPEPTLNYGYTF,TGTGCCACCAGTGACCCCGAGCCGACACTTAACTATGGCTACACCTTC
TRBD1,NA,TRBV6-5,TRBJ1-1,CASILQGQSNTEAFF,TGTGCCAGCATTCTCCAGGGACAGTCGAACACTGAAGCTTTCTTT
NA,NA,TRBV5-1,TRBJ1-5,CASSLGPRNQPQHF,TGCGCCAGCAGCTTGGGCCCCCGCAATCAGCCCCAGCATTTT
NA,few,TRBV12-3/TRBV12-4,TRBJ1-4,CASTQAEVGEKLFF,TGTGCCAGCACCCAAGCGGAGGTGGGTGAAAAACTGTTTTTT
TRBD1,NA,TRBV6-1,TRBJ2-3,CASRQLDRGKDTQYF,TGTGCCAGCAGGCAACTTGACAGGGGAAAAGATACGCAGTATTTT
NA,few,TRBV5-6,TRBJ1-1,CASGWVNTEAFF,TGTGCCAGCGGCTGGGTGAACACTGAAGCTTTCTTT
NA,many,TRBV7-2,TRBJ2-1,CASSLAPGSYNEQFF,TGTGCCAGCAGCTTAGCTCCCGGTTCCTACAATGAGCAGTTCTTC
TRBD1,few,TRBV7-8,TRBJ1-4,CASSDRHQGGPNEKLFF,TGTGCCAGCAGCGACCGGCACCAGGGGGGGCCTAATGAAAAACTGTTTTTT
NA,few,TRBV7-8,TRBJ2-5,CASSLAEYQETQYF,TGTGCCAGCAGCCTCGCAGAATACCAAGAGACCCAGTACTTC
NA,few,TRBV7-6,TRBJ2-7,CASSLVGLSYEQYF,TGTGCCAGCAGCTTAGTAGGGCTCTCCTACGAGCAGTACTTC
TRBD2,few,TRBV20-1,TRBJ2-3,CSASTAAGVTDTQYF,TGCAGTGCTAGTACCGCTGCGGGGGTCACAGATACGCAGTATTTT
NA,once,TRBV29-1,TRBJ1-2,CSVEGVGALYGYTF,TGCAGCGTCGAGGGGGTAGGGGCCCTCTATGGCTACACCTTC
NA,NA,TRBV18,TRBJ2-6,CASSPQSGANVLTF,TGTGCCAGCTCACCCCAGAGCGGGGCCAACGTCCTGACTTTC
TRBD2,NA,TRBV5-1,TRBJ2-3,CASSLAPRGAPTDTQYF,TGCGCCAGCAGCTTGGCCCCGCGGGGGGCGCCCACAGATACGCAGTATTTT
NA,NA,TRBV14,TRBJ2-1,CASSRVTEVPNEQFF,TGTGCCAGCAGCCGAGTGACGGAGGTCCCCAATGAGCAGTTCTTC
NA,few,TRBV5-1,TRBJ1-1,CASSLEAAGLNTEAFF,TGCGCCAGCAGCTTGGAGGCGGCGGGGCTGAACACTGAAGCTTTCTTT
NA,few,TRBV5-1,TRBJ2-2,CASAENRLTGELFF,TGCGCCAGTGCCGAAAACAGGCTCACCGGGGAGCTGTTTTTT
TRBD2,NA,TRBV27,TRBJ2-1,CASSLAGLPRWNEQFF,TGTGCCAGCAGTCTAGCGGGACTCCCCCGATGGAATGAGCAGTTCTTC
NA,few,TRBV27,TRBJ1-4,CASSSREYEKLFF,TGTGCCAGCAGTTCCAGGGAATATGAAAAACTGTTTTTT
TRBD1,NA,TRBV12-3/TRBV12-4,TRBJ2-3,CASNRGRGTDTQYF,TGTGCCAGCAATAGGGGGCGCGGGACAGATACGCAGTATTTT
NA,many,TRBV6-2/TRBV6-3,TRBJ2-5,CASSPTDETQYF,TGTGCCAGCAGTCCAACGGATGAGACCCAGTACTTC
NA,NA,TRBV12-3/TRBV12-4,TRBJ1-1,CASSSDRYTEAFF,TGTGCCAGCAGTTCCGACAGATACACTGAAGCTTTCTTT
TRBD2,few,TRBV29-1,TRBJ2-1,CSVAGSTSGGRSSYNEQFF,TGCAGCGTTGCGGGCAGTACTAGCGGGGGGCGAAGCTCCTACAATGAGCAGTTCTTC
NA,many,TRBV7-2,TRBJ1-3,CASSPQSSGSGNTIYF,TGTGCCAGCAGCCCTCAGAGTTCTGGGTCGGGAAACACCATATATTTT
TRBD2,few,TRBV20-1,TRBJ2-1,CSVIAGAENEQFF,TGCAGTGTAATAGCGGGGGCGGAGAATGAGCAGTTCTTC
NA,few,TRBV6-2/TRBV6-3,TRBJ2-2,CASSSPVVWATGELFF,TGTGCCAGCAGTTCCCCCGTGGTGTGGGCCACCGGGGAGCTGTTTTTT
TRBD1,few,TRBV7-2,TRBJ1-3,CASSLDVPGQGNTIYF,TGTGCCAGCAGCTTAGACGTCCCGGGACAGGGAAACACCATATATTTT
NA,NA,TRBV5-1,TRBJ2-1,CASSSDSASYNEQFF,TGCGCCAGCAGCTCAGACTCAGCCTCCTACAATGAGCAGTTCTTC
NA,few,TRBV12-3/TRBV12-4,TRBJ1-1,CATRQGRGDTEAFF,TGTGCCACCAGGCAGGGGAGGGGAGACACTGAAGCTTTCTTT
TRBD1,NA,TRBV3-1,TRBJ2-2,CASSHGQGADTGELFF,TGTGCCAGCAGCCACGGACAGGGGGCGGACACCGGGGAGCTGTTTTTT
TRBD1,few,TRBV4-3,TRBJ2-7,CASSQGTARGYEQYF,TGCGCCAGCAGCCAGGGGACAGCAAGAGGCTACGAGCAGTACTTC
NA,NA,TRBV28,TRBJ2-3,CASSSPVGASTTQYF,TGTGCCAGCAGTTCCCCTGTAGGGGCGTCAACTACGCAGTATTTT
TRBD2,few,TRBV6-2/TRBV6-3,TRBJ2-3,CASNLGLSDTQYF,TGTGCCAGCAACCTGGGACTATCAGATACGCAGTATTTT
TRBD2,NA,TRBV20-1,TRBJ2-5,CSAREWRGAQETQYF,TGCAGTGCTAGAGAATGGCGGGGGGCCCAAGAGACCCAGTACTTC
TRBD1,NA,TRBV7-9,TRBJ2-7,CASFSTGAGEQYF,TGTGCCAGCTTTTCGACAGGGGCAGGCGAGCAGTACTTC